These T cell receptor beta chains were read from a single sample in a study of regulatory T cells in long-lasting Graves disease. MiXCR, run by TCRdb on the multiplex PCR reads, gives a single entry per CDR3 protein. The sample gives 530,000 or so distinct CDR3 sequences, about 13% of which show up once; more than 8.5% is in the top ten. The sample also formed part of further work on T cells in Graves' hyperthyroidism and ophthalmopathy.

Sequenced material: peripheral blood mononuclear cells (PBMCs), taken at new diagnosis, from a patient treated with antithyroid drugs. Every receptor here comes from a man younger than 40 with Graves disease. The CDR3 runs from the conserved cysteine through the conserved F or W. Each record gives: J gene, V gene, D gene, clone size, CDR3 length, CDR3 protein, CDR3 DNA. The D gene is left open where the match is weak. Only part of the rows carry a size: once, few, many, or a class if the clone is expanded.

TRBJ1-3	TRBV6-2/TRBV6-3	NA	few	15	CASSYGVLSGNTIYF	TGTGCCAGCAGTTACGGGGTGCTCTCTGGAAACACCATATATTTT
TRBJ2-3	TRBV2	NA	many	14	CASRPAASTDTQYF	TGTGCCAGCAGGCCGGCGGCTAGCACAGATACGCAGTATTTT
TRBJ2-1	TRBV14	TRBD1	many	15	CASSRRGRGYNEQFF	TGTGCCAGCAGCCGTAGGGGGCGAGGATACAATGAGCAGTTCTTC
TRBJ2-5	TRBV25-1	TRBD2	NA	16	CASSLLAGGNQETQYF	TGTGCCAGCAGTCTGTTAGCGGGAGGGAACCAAGAGACCCAGTACTTC
TRBJ2-2	TRBV5-1	NA	many	15	CASSLGDGRTGELFF	TGCGCCAGCAGCTTGGGAGACGGGCGAACCGGGGAGCTGTTTTTT
TRBJ2-2	TRBV5-1	TRBD2	NA	15	CASSSSGRGTGELFF	TGCGCCAGCAGCTCTAGCGGGAGGGGCACCGGGGAGCTGTTTTTT
TRBJ2-7	TRBV19	NA	NA	15	CASSINGPSIYEQYF	TGTGCCAGTAGTATAAACGGGCCGAGCATCTACGAGCAGTACTTC
TRBJ2-5	TRBV27	NA	few	14	CASSPTWDEETQYF	TGTGCCAGCAGCCCAACCTGGGACGAAGAGACCCAGTACTTC
TRBJ2-7	TRBV20-1	NA	few	13	CSARIRYRDEQYF	TGCAGTGCTAGAATCCGATACAGGGACGAGCAGTACTTC
TRBJ2-3	TRBV6-1	TRBD2	NA	15	CASTETSGSTDTQYF	TGTGCCAGCACCGAAACTAGCGGGAGCACAGATACGCAGTATTTT
TRBJ1-2	TRBV7-3	TRBD1	NA	15	CASSLTGAPSGGYTF	TGTGCCAGCAGCTTGACAGGGGCCCCAAGTGGTGGCTACACCTTC
TRBJ2-2	TRBV9	NA	many	14	CASSATGRTGELFF	TGTGCCAGCAGCGCCACCGGGAGAACCGGGGAGCTGTTTTTT
TRBJ1-5	TRBV18	NA	NA	14	CASSPQSSNQPQHF	TGTGCCAGCTCACCCCAAAGTAGCAATCAGCCCCAGCATTTT
TRBJ2-1	TRBV12-3/TRBV12-4	NA	many	13	CASRPGRIHEQFF	TGTGCCAGCAGACCGGGACGTATCCATGAGCAGTTCTTC
TRBJ1-2	TRBV12-3/TRBV12-4	TRBD1	many	14	CASTPSGTADGYTF	TGTGCCAGCACCCCATCCGGGACAGCTGATGGCTACACCTTC
TRBJ2-7	TRBV13	NA	many	16	CASSLTGVGESYEQYF	TGTGCCAGCAGCTTAACCGGGGTAGGGGAATCCTACGAGCAGTACTTC
TRBJ1-1	TRBV6-5	NA	many	13	CASSYTPGTEAFF	TGTGCCAGCAGTTACACCCCGGGCACTGAAGCTTTCTTT
TRBJ2-1	TRBV4-1	NA	NA	16	CASSQLALSSYNEQFF	TGCGCCAGCAGCCAACTAGCCTTGAGCTCCTACAATGAGCAGTTCTTC
TRBJ2-5	TRBV27	NA	many	10	CASAAETQYF	TGTGCCAGCGCGGCAGAGACCCAGTACTTC
TRBJ2-1	TRBV19	TRBD1	many	15	CASREPRQGKNEQFF	TGTGCCAGTCGAGAGCCGAGACAGGGGAAAAATGAGCAGTTCTTC
TRBJ2-1	TRBV12-3/TRBV12-4	TRBD2	many	15	CASSPGLAGRHEQFF	TGTGCCAGCAGTCCCGGACTAGCGGGGCGACATGAGCAGTTCTTC
TRBJ2-3	TRBV4-1	NA	NA	14	CASSQEGGTDTQYF	TGCGCCAGCAGCCAAGAGGGGGGCACAGATACGCAGTATTTT
TRBJ2-7	TRBV20-1	TRBD1	many	19	CSARGGRGPSSRSSYEQYF	TGCAGTGCTAGAGGGGGCAGGGGGCCGAGTTCTAGGAGCTCCTACGAGCAGTACTTC
TRBJ2-7	TRBV3-1	TRBD2	many	17	CASSQDPRLAGVPEQYF	TGTGCCAGCAGCCAAGATCCCCGGCTAGCGGGAGTACCCGAGCAGTACTTC
TRBJ2-3	TRBV5-1	NA	many	14	CASSFSATPDTQYF	TGCGCCAGCAGCTTTAGCGCCACCCCAGATACGCAGTATTTT
TRBJ1-4	TRBV20-1	NA	many	11	CSARDRSLLFF	TGCAGTGCTAGAGATAGGAGTTTACTGTTTTTT
TRBJ2-3	TRBV18	TRBD2	few	15	CASSLAGALGDTQYF	TGTGCCAGCTCATTAGCGGGAGCCCTTGGAGATACGCAGTATTTT
TRBJ2-7	TRBV20-1	NA	few	14	CSAERAGVPYEQYF	TGCAGTGCTGAGAGGGCAGGGGTCCCCTACGAGCAGTACTTC
TRBJ2-7	TRBV29-1	NA	NA	14	CSVQGAHGVYEQYF	TGCAGCGTTCAAGGGGCCCACGGGGTTTACGAGCAGTACTTC
TRBJ2-1	TRBV7-3	TRBD2	many	15	CASSDLAGARNEQFF	TGTGCCAGCAGCGACCTAGCGGGCGCCCGCAATGAGCAGTTCTTC
TRBJ2-5	TRBV12-3/TRBV12-4	NA	many	15	CASSPRQSPGETQYF	TGTGCCAGCAGCCCTCGACAGTCCCCGGGTGAGACCCAGTACTTC
TRBJ2-4	TRBV25-1	NA	many	13	CASSDPPENIQYF	TGTGCCAGCAGTGACCCCCCGGAAAACATTCAGTACTTC
TRBJ2-2	TRBV4-1	NA	few	15	CASSQVGSNTGELFF	TGCGCCAGCAGCCAAGTAGGGAGTAACACCGGGGAGCTGTTTTTT
TRBJ2-7	TRBV10-3	TRBD2	once	15	CAIRGLAGDFYEQYF	TGTGCCATCAGAGGTCTAGCGGGGGATTTCTACGAGCAGTACTTC
TRBJ1-1	TRBV12-3/TRBV12-4	TRBD1	many	13	CASRRQGDTEAFF	TGTGCCAGCAGACGACAGGGGGACACTGAAGCTTTCTTT
TRBJ1-1	TRBV5-1	TRBD1	few	19	CASTHVGQGATPLNTEAFF	TGTGCCAGCACACACGTGGGACAGGGTGCCACGCCTTTGAACACTGAAGCTTTCTTT
TRBJ2-5	TRBV2	TRBD1	many	15	CASSFDRGPVRTQYF	TGTGCCAGCAGTTTCGACAGGGGGCCTGTAAGGACCCAGTACTTC
TRBJ1-2	TRBV27	NA	many	11	CASSLRYGYTF	TGTGCCAGCAGTTTACGCTATGGCTACACCTTC